This TCR beta chain appears in the sequencing data of a study of PD-1 blockade in classical Hodgkin lymphoma. V dropped 6 bases and J dropped 4 bases, with 15 bases sitting between them. Germline V gives CDR1 SQVTM, CDR2 ANQGSEA. The CDR3 is 14 residues long. Concerning this clone itself: The antigen remains undetermined.

This table comes from immunoSEQ multiplex PCR, and its TCRdb copy is limited to in-frame clones, with some not included. The data hold about 50,000 clones, with around 67% observed a single time. Relapses following autologous stem cell transplantation were seen in all patients, with brentuximab vedotin exposure varying. Study-level results: Why repertoires differed is undefined; disease activity or prior therapy possibly contributed. A reduction in baseline TCR diversity was reportedly seen in newly diagnosed patients relative to healthy donors. Complete responders entered with baseline diversity on par with newly diagnosed patients, the results showed.

Sequenced here: peripheral blood mononuclear cells (PBMCs), sampled before the second cycle of nivolumab. This rearrangement joins TRBV29-1 to TRBJ2-2, with D possibly being TRBD1 (6 bases). The receptor was isolated from a human donor with classical Hodgkin lymphoma. This chain's CDR3 is CSVAQGVGTGELFF. The CDR3 bases are TGCAGCGTAGCACAGGGAGTGGGCACCGGGGAGCTGTTTTTT.